This TCR beta chain was recovered during a study of blood T cell repertoires in COVID-19. Background on the study: Samples taken during acute and convalescent COVID-19 were collected in the United States, Italy and Spain.

Original processing notes: Amplifying reference gene primers gave estimates of nucleated cell counts. Repertoires were generated with immunoSEQ multiplex PCR, while TCRdb's copy carries only in-frame clones and drops some. The V and J calls and the clone size are those of that table, but D and trimming were determined from the DNA. Among 250,000 to 300,000 clones listed, under 90% were seen once. Residents of 20 to 25 US areas, aged roughly 18 to 90 years, made up the participants. Clinical histories supplied by participants themselves formed the basis of cohort assignment. The ends lost 5 bases at V and 9 bases at J; junction bases unmatched: 7. CDR3 length: 13 amino acids. Germline CDR1 and CDR2: SGHNT and YENEEA.

The V gene is TRBV11-3, the J gene TRBJ2-1, with 7 bases identical to TRBD2. What was sequenced was PBMCs or T cells enriched from blood (not recorded which). The origin of this receptor is a woman between 45 and 60 years old who had been exposed to COVID-19. CDR3 protein: CASSHPGGLEQFF. In DNA form, the CDR3 reads TGTGCCAGCAGCCATCCGGGGGGTCTTGAGCAGTTCTTC. The entire variable domain, with the rest obtained from reference TRBV11-3 and TRBJ2-1, is as follows: EAGVVQSPRYKIIEKKQPVAFWCNPISGHNTLYWYLQNLGQGPELLIRYENEEAVDDSQLPKDRFSAERLKGVDSTLKIQPAELGDSAVYLCASSHPGGLEQFFGPGTRLTVL.